The next 16 T cell receptor beta chains were all read from a single sample in a study of blood T cell repertoires in COVID-19. The repertoire was sequenced with immunoSEQ multiplex PCR; TCRdb's copy has only in-frame clones and lacks some. The repertoire has about 98,000 clones, about 90% of them found once; the top ten carry about 4.5%. Sequencing was performed on peripheral blood. Receptors were obtained from a man between 65 and 79 years old with acute or convalescent COVID-19.

The chain carries TRBV5-1 and TRBJ1-1, with TRBD1 as a possible D gene (5 bases). Per germline, CDR1 SGHRS and CDR2 YFSETQ. The length of the CDR3 is 17 residues. V was cut by 0 bases and J by 1 base, with 16 bases left in between. The CDR3 reads CASSLGFLGTGNTEAFF. The CDR3 DNA reads TGCGCCAGCAGCTTGGGGTTTTTGGGAACAGGGAACACTGAAGCTTTCTTT.

This clone was seen just once. The V gene is TRBV18, the J gene TRBJ1-2, with TRBD1 matching over 8 bases. Germline V gives CDR1 KGHSH, CDR2 LQKENI. The CDR3 totals 14 residues. Trimming at V came to 3 bases and at J to 1 base, leaving 1 base not matched to a gene. CDR3 coding DNA: TGTGCCAGCTCACCGGGACAGGATAACTATGGCTACACCTTC. Amino acids: CASSPGQDNYGYTF.

V usage is TRBV10-1 and J usage is TRBJ1-6; D uncertain. This CDR3 spans 13 amino acids. The V gene lost 8 bases and the J gene lost 9 bases, with 14 bases spanning the gap. Germline V lookup: CDR1 WNHNN, CDR2 SYGVQD (reference sequence). The CDR3 DNA reads TGCGCCAGCCAGTTAATAGAGGGTTCACCCCTCCACTTT. Its translation: CASQLIEGSPLHF.

This sequence joins TRBV21-1 and TRBJ2-1; no check of the table's D call, TRBD1, against the DNA was made. TRBV21-1 is a recognized pseudogene. CDR3 size: 24 residues. The CDR3 DNA reads as TGTGCCAGCAGCAAAGACGACCCCAAACCAGTTCACTTAATCGGGACAAAGCATGAGAATGAGCAGTTCTTC. This gives the protein CASSKDDPKPVHLIGTKHENEQFF.

The chain has TRBV10-1 and TRBJ2-3; a possible D gene is TRBD2 (6 bases). CDR1 and CDR2 from the germline V gene are WNHNN and SYGVQD (reference sequence). The CDR3 length is 15 residues. V lost 8 bases and J lost 4, with 19 bases in between. The CDR3 reads CASSPGGGRADTQYF. CDR3 nucleotide sequence: TGCGCCAGCTCCCCCGGGGGAGGAAGGGCAGATACGCAGTATTTT.

This chain joins TRBV28 and TRBJ1-2; no firm D call. The CDR3 has 15 amino acids. The V gene lost 4 bases and the J gene lost 4 bases, with 16 bases spanning the gap. The germline V gene encodes CDR1 MDHEN and CDR2 SYDVKM. The CDR3 loop is CASSSPYELGYGYTF. The CDR3 nucleotides read TGTGCCAGCAGTTCCCCTTACGAACTAGGCTATGGCTACACCTTC.

The chain has TRBV5-1 and TRBJ1-1, with 8 bases identical to TRBD1. CDR1 is SGHRS, CDR2 YFSETQ, per germline. This CDR3 has 12 residues. The ends lost 4 bases at V and 7 bases at J; junction bases unmatched: 3. CDR3 nucleotide sequence: TGCGCCAGCAGCGTCGGGACAGGTGAAGCTTTCTTT. It encodes CASSVGTGEAFF.

The chain joins TRBV28 to TRBJ2-7; D is ambiguous. Trimming removed 5 bases at V and 3 bases at J, with 11 bases between. Germline loops: CDR1 MDHEN, CDR2 SYDVKM. This CDR3 region has 13 residues. This chain's CDR3 is CASSPPGFYEQYF. DNA of the CDR3: TGTGCCAGCAGTCCCCCCGGGTTCTACGAGCAGTACTTC.

The gene calls are TRBV28 and TRBJ2-1, with 12 bases fitting TRBD2. After removal of 4 bases from V and 8 bases from J, the junction contained 9 bases not matched to a gene. The CDR3 loop spans 16 amino acids. The germline CDR1 and CDR2 sequences are MDHEN and SYDVKM. CDR3 sequence: CASSSSGGADWHEQFF. The CDR3 nucleotides are TGTGCCAGCAGTTCTAGCGGGGGGGCAGATTGGCATGAGCAGTTCTTC.

This clone was seen a handful of times. The chain recombines TRBV5-1 with TRBJ1-2, with D unresolved. The CDR3 is 14 amino acids. CDR1 is SGHRS, CDR2 YFSETQ, per germline. Trimming left V 5 bases short and J 4 bases short, with 15 bases between. The CDR3 nucleotides read TGCGCCAGCAGGTCAGAGGGTAACTTCTATGGCTACACCTTC. It codes for CASRSEGNFYGYTF.

The rearrangement uses TRBV6-6 and TRBJ1-1, with D possibly matching TRBD1 (5 bases). Germline CDR1 is MNHNY and CDR2 is SVGAGI (reference sequence). CDR3 size: 13 residues. V lost 3 bases, J lost 5 bases, and 10 bases lay in between. CDR3 protein: CASSYGAGTEAFF. The CDR3 DNA sequence: TGTGCCAGCAGTTATGGGGCTGGGACTGAAGCTTTCTTT.

The chain joins TRBV6-6 to TRBJ2-2, with no clear D. The CDR3 runs to 14 residues. Germline CDR1 and CDR2: MNHNY and SVGAGI (reference sequence). V gave up 0 bases and J gave up 5 bases, with 7 bases separating them. In DNA form, the CDR3 reads TGTGCCAGCAGTTACTCGACGGAGACCGGGGAGCTGTTTTTT. The encoded protein is CASSYSTETGELFF.

The chain couples TRBV14 to TRBJ2-5, with D possibly TRBD2 on 5 matching bases. The germline V gene encodes CDR1 SGHDN and CDR2 FVKESK. V dropped 4 bases and J dropped 2 bases, with 17 bases sitting between them. CDR3 length: 16 amino acids. The DNA for the CDR3 is TGTGCCAGCAGCCCCCGCGCAGCGGCGGTACAAGAGACCCAGTACTTC. Its protein product is CASSPRAAAVQETQYF. Full variable domain (outside the CDR3, taken from reference TRBV14 and TRBJ2-5): EAGVTQFPSHSVIEKGQTVTLRCDPISGHDNLYWYRRVMGKEIKFLLHFVKESKQDESGMPNNRFLAERTGGTYSTLKVQPAELEDSGVYFCASSPRAAAVQETQYFGPGTRLLVL.

This clone appeared once. In DNA, the CDR3 is TGTGCCAGCAGCGTCCTGACTAGCTCCAATGAGCAGTTCTTC. The encoded protein is CASSVLTSSNEQFF. The genes are TRBV9 and TRBJ2-1; 7 positions match TRBD2. Germline V CDR1 and CDR2: SGDLS, YYNGEE. The CDR3 length is 14 residues. V trimming: 2 bases; J trimming: 6 bases; junction bases outside the gene matches: 5.

This chain uses TRBV5-1 with TRBJ1-2; 8 positions agree with TRBD1. CDR1 SGHRS and CDR2 YFSETQ come from the germline V gene. The CDR3 covers 15 residues. With V trimmed by 3 bases and J by 5 bases, 9 bases remained unmatched. CDR3 coding DNA: TGCGCCAGCAGCTGGGGGGACAGGCCATTATATGGCTACACCTTC. The encoded protein is CASSWGDRPLYGYTF.

The chain is built from TRBV2 and TRBJ1-1; possible D gene TRBD1, 5 bases. The germline V and J ends were trimmed by 0 bases and 8 bases, with 10 bases remaining between them. This CDR3 region has 13 residues. Looked up from germline, CDR1 is SNHLY and CDR2 is FYNNEI. The CDR3 loop reads CASSEARGTEAFF. CDR3 DNA sequence: TGTGCCAGCAGTGAAGCGCGGGGGACCGAAGCTTTCTTT.